What follows is one T cell receptor (beta chain) and its context. Antigen unknown. These data belong to a study of cytomegalovirus exposure and HLA in healthy donors. Study details: An analysis done earlier identified 95 million to 140 million unique TCR beta sequences from 200 million or so T cells. Study-wide points: TRBV6-2, TRBV6-3 and some other V segments were excluded as indistinguishable. Later analysis identified a missense DCLRE1C variant that was linked to TCR beta V- and J-gene trimming.

In the PCR, 60 Vbeta and 13 Jbeta primers were used. Authors' processing steps: Later reanalysis found 70 million to 95 million unique TCR beta chains, some 10 million of them shared. Assay: immunoSEQ multiplex PCR; the TCRdb copy retains only in-frame clones and omits some. V, J and clone size are taken as reported in that table, and D and trimming were inferred from the DNA itself. The sample includes about 150,000 clones. V was trimmed by 5 bases and J by 12 bases, leaving 14 bases between them. CDR3 size: 12 residues. Germline V gene sequence: CDR1 SGHNT, CDR2 YENEEA. The rearrangement joins TRBV11-3 to TRBJ2-1; weak D call: TRBD1 (6 bases). Sample: PBMCs. This sequence originates from a woman in her forties or fifties in good health and CMV-seronegative. Written as DNA, the CDR3 is TGTGCCAGCAGCCTCTCCACGGACAGGCAGTTCTTC. Protein: CASSLSTDRQFF.